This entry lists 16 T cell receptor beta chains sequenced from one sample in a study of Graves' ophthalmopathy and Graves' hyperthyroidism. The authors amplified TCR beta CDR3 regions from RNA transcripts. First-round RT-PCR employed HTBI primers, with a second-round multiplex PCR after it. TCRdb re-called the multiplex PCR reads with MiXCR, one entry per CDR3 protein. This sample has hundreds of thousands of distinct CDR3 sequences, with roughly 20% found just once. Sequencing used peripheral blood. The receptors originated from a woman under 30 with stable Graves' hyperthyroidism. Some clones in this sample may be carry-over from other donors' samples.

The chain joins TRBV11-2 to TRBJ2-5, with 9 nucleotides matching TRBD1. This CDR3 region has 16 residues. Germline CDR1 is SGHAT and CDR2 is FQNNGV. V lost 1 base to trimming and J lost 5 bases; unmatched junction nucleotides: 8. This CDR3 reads CASSLVFGQGRETQYF. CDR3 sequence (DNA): TGTGCCAGCAGCTTAGTCTTTGGACAGGGGAGGGAGACCCAGTACTTC.

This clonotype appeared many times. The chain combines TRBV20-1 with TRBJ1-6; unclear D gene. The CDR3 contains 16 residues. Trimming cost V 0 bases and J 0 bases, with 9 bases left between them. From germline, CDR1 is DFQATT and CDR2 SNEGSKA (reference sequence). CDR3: CSARDGGSSYNSPLHF. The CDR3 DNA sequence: TGCAGTGCTAGAGATGGAGGGAGCTCCTATAATTCACCCCTCCACTTT.

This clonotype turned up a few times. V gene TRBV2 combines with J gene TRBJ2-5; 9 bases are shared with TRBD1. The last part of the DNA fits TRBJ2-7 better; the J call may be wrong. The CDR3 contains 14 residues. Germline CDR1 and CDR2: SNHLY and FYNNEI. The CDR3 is CASSIQGALYEQYF. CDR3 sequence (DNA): TGTGCCAGCAGTATACAGGGGGCGTTATACGAGCAGTACTTC.

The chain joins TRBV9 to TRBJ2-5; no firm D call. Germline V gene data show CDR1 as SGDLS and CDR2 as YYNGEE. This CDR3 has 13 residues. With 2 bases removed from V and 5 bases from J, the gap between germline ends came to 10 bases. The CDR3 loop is CASSVYGQETQYF. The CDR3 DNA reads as TGTGCCAGCAGCGTCTATGGGCAGGAGACCCAGTACTTC.

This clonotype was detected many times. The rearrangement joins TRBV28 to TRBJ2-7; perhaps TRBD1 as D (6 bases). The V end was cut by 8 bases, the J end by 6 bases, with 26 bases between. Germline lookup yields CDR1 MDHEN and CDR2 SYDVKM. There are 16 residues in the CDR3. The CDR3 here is CASRHGAGASRGEQYF. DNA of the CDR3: TGTGCCAGCCGTCATGGAGCCGGGGCTAGCAGGGGCGAGCAGTACTTC. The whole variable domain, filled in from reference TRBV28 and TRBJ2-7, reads DVKVTQSSRYLVKRTGEKVFLECVQDMDHENMFWYRQDPGLGLRLIYFSYDVKMKEKGDIPEGYSVSREKKERFSLILESASTNQTSMYLCASRHGAGASRGEQYFGPGTRLTVT.

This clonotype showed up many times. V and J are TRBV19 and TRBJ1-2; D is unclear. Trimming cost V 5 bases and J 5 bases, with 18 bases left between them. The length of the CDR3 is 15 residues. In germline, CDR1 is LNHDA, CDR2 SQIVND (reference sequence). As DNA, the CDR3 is TGTGCCAGTAGTCAATCGGACCCACCACGGTATGGCTACACCTTC. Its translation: CASSQSDPPRYGYTF.

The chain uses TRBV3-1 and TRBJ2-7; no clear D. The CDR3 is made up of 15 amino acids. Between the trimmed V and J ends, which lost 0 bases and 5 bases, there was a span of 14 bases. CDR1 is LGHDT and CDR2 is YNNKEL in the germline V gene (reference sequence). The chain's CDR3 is CASSQDLSAADEQYF. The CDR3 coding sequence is TGTGCCAGCAGCCAAGATCTTTCGGCAGCCGACGAGCAGTACTTC.

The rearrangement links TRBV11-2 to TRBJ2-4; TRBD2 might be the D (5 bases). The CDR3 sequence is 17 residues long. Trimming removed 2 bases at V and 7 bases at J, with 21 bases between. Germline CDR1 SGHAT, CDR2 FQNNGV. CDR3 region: CASSLTSQRPGLNIQYF. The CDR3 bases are TGTGCCAGCAGCTTAACCTCCCAACGGCCGGGGTTGAACATTCAGTACTTC.

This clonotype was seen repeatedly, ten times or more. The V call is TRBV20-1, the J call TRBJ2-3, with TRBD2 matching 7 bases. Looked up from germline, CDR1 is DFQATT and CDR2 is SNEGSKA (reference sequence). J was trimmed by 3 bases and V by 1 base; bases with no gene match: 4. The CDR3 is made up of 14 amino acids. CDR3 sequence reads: CSARAGGYTDTQYF. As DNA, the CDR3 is TGCAGTGCTAGAGCGGGAGGTTATACAGATACGCAGTATTTT.

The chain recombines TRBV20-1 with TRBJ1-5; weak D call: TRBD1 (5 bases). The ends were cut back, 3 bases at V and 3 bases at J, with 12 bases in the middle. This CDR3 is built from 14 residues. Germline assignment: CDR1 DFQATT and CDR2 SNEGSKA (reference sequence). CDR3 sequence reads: CSARGHKPNQPQHF. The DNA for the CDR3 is TGCAGTGCTAGGGGGCACAAACCCAATCAGCCCCAGCATTTT.

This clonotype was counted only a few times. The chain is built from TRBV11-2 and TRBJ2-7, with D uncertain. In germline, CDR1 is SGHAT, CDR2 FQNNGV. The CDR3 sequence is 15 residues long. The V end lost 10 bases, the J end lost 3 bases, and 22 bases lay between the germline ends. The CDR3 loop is CATRVGTDLIYEQYF. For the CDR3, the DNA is TGTGCCACACGCGTAGGAACGGATTTGATCTACGAGCAGTACTTC.

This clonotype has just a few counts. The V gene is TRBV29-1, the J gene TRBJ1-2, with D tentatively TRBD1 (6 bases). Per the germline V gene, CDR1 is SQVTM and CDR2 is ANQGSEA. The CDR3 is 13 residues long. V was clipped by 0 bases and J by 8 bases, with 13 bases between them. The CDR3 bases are TGCAGCGTTGAAGATCGGGGGGCGCGAGGCTACACCTTC. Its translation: CSVEDRGARGYTF. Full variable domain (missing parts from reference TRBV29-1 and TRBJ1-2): SAVISQKPSRDICQRGTSLTIQCQVDSQVTMMFWYRQQPGQSLTLIATANQGSEATYESGFVIDKFPISRPNLTFSTLTVSNMSPEDSSIYLCSVEDRGARGYTFGSGTRLTVV.

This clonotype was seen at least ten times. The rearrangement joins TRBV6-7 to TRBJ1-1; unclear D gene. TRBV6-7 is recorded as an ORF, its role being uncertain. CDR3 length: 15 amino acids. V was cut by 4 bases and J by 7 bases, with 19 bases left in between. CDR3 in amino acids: CASSSPLRTPHEAFF. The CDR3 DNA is TGTGCCAGCAGTTCCCCCCTAAGGACTCCCCATGAAGCTTTCTTT.

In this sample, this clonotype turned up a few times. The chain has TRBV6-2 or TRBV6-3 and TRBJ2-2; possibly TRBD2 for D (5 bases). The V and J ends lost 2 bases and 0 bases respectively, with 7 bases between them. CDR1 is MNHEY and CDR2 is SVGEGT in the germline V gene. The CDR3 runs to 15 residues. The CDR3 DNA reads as TGTGCCAGCAGTTACCGGGGTACGAACACCGGGGAGCTGTTTTTT. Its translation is CASSYRGTNTGELFF.

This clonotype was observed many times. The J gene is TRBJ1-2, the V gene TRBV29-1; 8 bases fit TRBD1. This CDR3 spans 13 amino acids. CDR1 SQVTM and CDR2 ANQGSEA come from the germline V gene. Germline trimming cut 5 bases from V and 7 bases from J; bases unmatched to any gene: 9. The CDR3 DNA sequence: TGCAGCGTTACACCCCGTGACAGGGGTGGCTACACCTTC. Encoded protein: CSVTPRDRGGYTF.

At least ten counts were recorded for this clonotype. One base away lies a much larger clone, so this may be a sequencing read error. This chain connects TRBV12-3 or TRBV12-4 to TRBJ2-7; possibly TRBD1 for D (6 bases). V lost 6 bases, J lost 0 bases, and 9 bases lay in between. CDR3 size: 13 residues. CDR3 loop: CASSRDISYEQYF. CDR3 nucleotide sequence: TGTGCCAGCAGCCGGGACATCTCCTACGAGCAGTACTTC.